One and the same sample provided the 25 T cell receptor beta chains below, sequenced in a study of blood T cell repertoires in COVID-19. This table comes from immunoSEQ multiplex PCR, and its TCRdb copy is limited to in-frame clones, with some not included. This sample yields around 150,000 clones, of which around 87% are seen a single time; roughly 0.95% belongs to the top ten. The material sequenced was peripheral blood. These receptors all come from a man between 18 and 35 years old with acute or convalescent COVID-19.

V usage is TRBV28 and J usage is TRBJ2-7; maybe TRBD1 (6 bases). CDR3 length: 14 amino acids. Trimming removed 6 bases from V and 2 bases from J, with 14 bases in between. Germline lookup yields CDR1 MDHEN and CDR2 SYDVKM. CDR3 coding DNA: TGTGCCAGCAGGCCTCAGGGGTCCCCCTACGAGCAGTACGTC. This codes for CASRPQGSPYEQYV.

The chain carries TRBV6-1 and TRBJ2-1, with 13 bases matching TRBD2. CDR1 is MNHNS, CDR2 SASEGT, per germline. This CDR3 contains 16 residues. Unmatched junction bases numbered 1, after V lost 4 bases and J lost 1 base. The CDR3 DNA is TGTGCCAGCAGTGGACTAGCGGGGGGTTCCTACAATGAGCAGTTCTTC. It codes for CASSGLAGGSYNEQFF.

V gene TRBV5-1 combines with J gene TRBJ2-2, with TRBD2 identical over 13 bases. V trimming: 6 bases; J trimming: 4 bases; junction bases outside the gene matches: 9. The CDR3 runs to 17 residues. Per the germline V gene, CDR1 is SGHRS and CDR2 is YFSETQ. CDR3 region: CASTPGLAGMITGELFF. The CDR3 DNA reads as TGCGCCAGCACTCCGGGACTAGCGGGGATGATCACCGGGGAGCTGTTTTTT. Using reference TRBV5-1 and TRBJ2-2 for the parts outside the CDR3, the full variable domain is KAGVTQTPRYLIKTRGQQVTLSCSPISGHRSVSWYQQTPGQGLQFLFEYFSETQRNKGNFPGRFSGRQFSNSRSEMNVSTLELGDSALYLCASTPGLAGMITGELFFGEGSRLTVL.

This clone appeared a few times. The chain links TRBV6-5 to TRBJ1-3; 7 bases are shared with TRBD1. J lost 2 bases, V lost 7 bases, and 5 bases had no gene match. This CDR3 spans 14 amino acids. The germline CDR1 and CDR2 sequences are MNHEY and SVGAGI. The CDR3 region is CASNDRVPGNTIYF. The CDR3 bases are TGTGCCAGCAACGACAGGGTCCCTGGAAACACCATATATTTT.

The chain employs TRBV30 and TRBJ1-3; 8 nucleotides line up with TRBD1. Germline lookup yields CDR1 GTSNPN and CDR2 SVGIG (reference sequence). The CDR3 extends over 14 amino acids. V lost 2 bases to trimming and J lost 5 bases; unmatched junction nucleotides: 5. This CDR3 reads CAWSMRQGRNTIYF. Here the CDR3 DNA reads TGTGCCTGGAGTATGAGACAGGGGAGAAACACCATATATTTT.

The chain links TRBV19 to TRBJ2-3; 10 nucleotides align to TRBD2. Per the germline V gene, CDR1 is LNHDA and CDR2 is SQIVND (reference sequence). The CDR3 covers 16 residues. Germline trimming cut 1 base from V and 3 bases from J; bases unmatched to any gene: 4. The CDR3 bases are TGTGCCAGTAGTATAGGGTCTAGCGGGGGTACAGATACGCAGTATTTT. This encodes CASSIGSSGGTDTQYF. The whole variable domain, filled in from reference TRBV19 and TRBJ2-3, reads DGGITQSPKYLFRKEGQNVTLSCEQNLNHDAMYWYRQDPGQGLRLIYYSQIVNDFQKGDIAEGYSVSREKKESFPLTVTSAQKNPTAFYLCASSIGSSGGTDTQYFGPGTRLTVL.

The rearrangement joins TRBV7-9 to TRBJ1-1; D gene uncertain. The CDR3 sequence is 15 residues long. Germline V gives CDR1 SEHNR, CDR2 FQNEAQ (reference sequence). V was shortened by 5 bases and J by 4 bases, with 17 bases between the two germline ends. DNA for the CDR3: TGTGCCAGCAGCCCCAGCGGAGGGTCGGGCACTGAAGCTTTCTTT. This sequence encodes CASSPSGGSGTEAFF.

This chain uses TRBV28 with TRBJ2-5, with TRBD1 identical over 9 bases. Germline-derived CDR1 and CDR2 are MDHEN and SYDVKM. Trimming took 5 bases from V and 0 from J; bases not matched to a gene: 4. The CDR3 is made up of 15 amino acids. The CDR3 sequence: CASSLTGGHQETQYF. The CDR3, as DNA: TGTGCCAGCAGTCTGACAGGGGGTCACCAAGAGACCCAGTACTTC. Using reference TRBV28 and TRBJ2-5 for the parts outside the CDR3, the full variable domain is DVKVTQSSRYLVKRTGEKVFLECVQDMDHENMFWYRQDPGLGLRLIYFSYDVKMKEKGDIPEGYSVSREKKERFSLILESASTNQTSMYLCASSLTGGHQETQYFGPGTRLLVL.

V usage is TRBV3-1 (or the pseudogene TRBV3-2) and J usage is TRBJ1-3; 12 positions match TRBD1. V lost 5 bases to trimming and J lost 1 base; unmatched junction nucleotides: 12. CDR1 and CDR2 from the germline V gene are LGHDT and YNNKEL (reference sequence). The CDR3 spans 19 residues. The CDR3 coding sequence is TGTGCCAGCAGCGGGCTGGGGACAGGGGGCGGAGGGTCTGGAAACACCATATATTTT. The encoded protein is CASSGLGTGGGGSGNTIYF.

The chain recombines TRBV2 with TRBJ1-5; D is perhaps TRBD1 (6 bases). CDR1 and CDR2 from the germline V gene are SNHLY and FYNNEI. Trimming pared 4 bases from V and 6 bases from J, leaving 16 bases between. CDR3 size: 15 residues. The CDR3 is CASSVGQAKSQPQHF. As DNA, the CDR3 is TGTGCCAGCAGTGTGGGACAAGCTAAAAGTCAGCCCCAGCATTTT. The variable domain in full, with the rest retrieved from reference TRBV2 and TRBJ1-5, is EPEVTQTPSHQVTQMGQEVILRCVPISNHLYFYWYRQILGQKVEFLVSFYNNEISEKSEIFDDQFSVERPDGSNFTLKIRSTKLEDSAMYFCASSVGQAKSQPQHFGDGTRLSIL.

The chain joins TRBV6-5 to TRBJ1-3; D not certain. V was shortened by 2 bases and J by 2 bases, with 7 bases between the two germline ends. Germline-derived CDR1 and CDR2 are MNHEY and SVGAGI. The CDR3 extends over 14 amino acids. CDR3 region: CASSYGEAGNTIYF. In nucleotides, the CDR3 is TGTGCCAGCAGTTACGGGGAGGCTGGAAACACCATATATTTT.

The J gene is TRBJ2-3, the V gene TRBV5-4; 8 bases line up with TRBD2. The CDR3 has 15 residues. CDR1 is SGHNT, CDR2 YYREEE, per germline (reference sequence). Trimming at V came to 5 bases and at J to 5 bases, leaving 10 bases not matched to a gene. CDR3: CASSALPGGGDTQYF. The CDR3 DNA follows: TGTGCCAGCAGTGCCCTACCCGGGGGGGGAGATACGCAGTATTTT.

This clone was counted a few times. The V call is TRBV11-2, the J call TRBJ2-1; 8 nucleotides line up with TRBD2. The V and J ends lost 4 bases and 9 bases, in that order; junction bases with no gene match: 5. The length of the CDR3 is 13 residues. The germline CDR1 and CDR2 sequences are SGHAT and FQNNGV. This chain's CDR3 is CASSSLAVIEQFF. CDR3 in DNA: TGTGCCAGCAGCTCACTAGCGGTCATTGAGCAGTTCTTC.

This sequence joins TRBV30 and TRBJ2-2; D remains ambiguous. Germline V CDR1 and CDR2: GTSNPN, SVGIG (reference sequence). V lost 3 bases and J 0 bases, leaving 14 bases between the germline ends. This CDR3 contains 16 residues. The CDR3 region has the DNA TGTGCCTGGAGCAAATTGCGAACAGCGAACACCGGGGAGCTGTTTTTT. It is translated as CAWSKLRTANTGELFF.

The chain has TRBV3-1 (or the pseudogene TRBV3-2) and TRBJ1-1, with D hard to call. Germline lookup yields CDR1 LGHDT and CDR2 YNNKEL (reference sequence). Deletions cut 10 bases from V and 2 bases from J, with 14 bases between. This CDR3 has 13 amino acids. The CDR3 nucleotides read TGTGCCACCTCCCTAAATACCAACACTGAAGCTTTCTTT. Encoded protein: CATSLNTNTEAFF.

This chain links TRBV7-8 with TRBJ2-7; 13 nucleotides agree with TRBD2. The CDR3 length is 17 residues. Germline trimming cut 5 bases from V and 4 bases from J; bases unmatched to any gene: 11. CDR1 and CDR2 (germline): SGHVS, FQNEAQ. CDR3 protein: CASSPRTWTSGGYEQYF. The DNA of the CDR3 is TGTGCCAGCAGCCCGCGGACCTGGACTAGCGGGGGTTACGAGCAGTACTTC.

The V and J genes are TRBV5-5 and TRBJ1-4; D call uncertain. Per the germline V gene, CDR1 is SGHKS and CDR2 is YYEKEE (reference sequence). The CDR3 consists of 14 residues. V gave up 0 bases and J gave up 15 bases, with 18 bases separating them. The CDR3 nucleotides are TGTGCCAGCAGCTTGGCAGACTCTGGTACGATGGTGTTTTTT. This gives the protein CASSLADSGTMVFF.

The rearrangement joins TRBV12-5 to TRBJ2-7; 10 bases match TRBD2. Trimming at V came to 6 bases and at J to 1 base, leaving 9 bases not matched to a gene. This CDR3 contains 16 residues. CDR1 and CDR2 (germline): LGHNT, FRNRAP. This chain's CDR3 is CASGLLAGGFSYEQYF. The CDR3 nucleotides are TGTGCTAGTGGGCTTTTAGCGGGGGGCTTTTCCTACGAGCAGTACTTC.

The V gene is TRBV13, the J gene TRBJ1-6, with D uncertain. Germline assignment: CDR1 PRHDT and CDR2 FYEKMQ (reference sequence). This CDR3 has 14 residues. The ends were cut back, 0 bases at V and 9 bases at J, with 9 bases in the middle. The CDR3 here is CASSLGGESSPLHF. CDR3 nucleotides: TGTGCCAGCAGCTTAGGCGGGGAATCTTCACCCCTCCACTTT.

The J gene is TRBJ1-1, the V gene TRBV3-1 (or the pseudogene TRBV3-2); 9 nucleotides match TRBD1. This CDR3 comprises 15 residues. The germline gives CDR1 LGHDT, CDR2 YNNKEL (reference sequence). V lost 1 base to trimming and J lost 1 base; unmatched junction nucleotides: 1. CDR3 sequence (DNA): TGTGCCAGCAGCCAAGGGGGACAGGGGAACACTGAAGCTTTCTTT. Its protein is CASSQGGQGNTEAFF.

The chain joins TRBV7-2 to TRBJ2-1; TRBD1 matches at 8 bases. This CDR3 has 16 residues. Germline V gives CDR1 SGHTA, CDR2 FQGNSA. V gave up 4 bases and J gave up 4 bases; unmatched junction bases: 9. CDR3 bases: TGTGCCAGCAGCTCTCAGACAGGGGTCGGATACAATGAGCAGTTCTTC. Amino acids: CASSSQTGVGYNEQFF.

This clone was recorded once. The chain combines TRBV13 with TRBJ2-7; 9 bases agree with TRBD1. Trimming took 4 bases from V and 4 from J; bases not matched to a gene: 5. Per the germline V gene, CDR1 is PRHDT and CDR2 is FYEKMQ (reference sequence). The CDR3 sequence is 14 residues long. CDR3 residues: CASSSGQGHYEQYV. The CDR3 DNA follows: TGTGCCAGCAGCTCGGGACAGGGACATTACGAGCAGTACGTC.

The rearrangement uses TRBV10-2 and TRBJ2-7; 7 bases are a match to TRBD1. Germline assignment: CDR1 WSHSY and CDR2 SAAADI. CDR3 length equals 13 residues. V was clipped by 5 bases and J by 2 bases; unmatched bases: 3. CDR3 protein: CASSLTGTYEQYF. For the CDR3, the DNA is TGCGCCAGCAGTTTGACAGGGACCTACGAGCAGTACTTC.

This clone was seen once. The chain couples TRBV19 to TRBJ1-1, with TRBD1 matching over 7 bases. There are 14 residues in the CDR3. The V segment lost 5 bases and the J segment 5 bases; nucleotides outside the gene matches: 8. CDR1 and CDR2 from the germline V gene are LNHDA and SQIVND (reference sequence). As DNA, the CDR3 is TGTGCCAGTAGTCAACAGGGGTCGCGAACTGAAGCTTTCTTT. The encoded protein is CASSQQGSRTEAFF.

The chain recombines TRBV2 with TRBJ2-2; TRBD2 might be the D (7 bases). The CDR3 contains 16 residues. Trimming took off 6 bases at V and 4 bases at J, with 18 bases between the two ends. Germline V gives CDR1 SNHLY, CDR2 FYNNEI. The CDR3 loop is CASRGERGGVTGELFF. The CDR3 DNA sequence: TGTGCCAGCAGGGGAGAACGAGGGGGGGTCACCGGGGAGCTGTTTTTT.